This is a list of T cell receptor beta chains from one sample in a study of blood T cell repertoires in COVID-19. The repertoire was sequenced with immunoSEQ multiplex PCR; TCRdb's copy has only in-frame clones and lacks some. Counted here are around 99,000 clones, approximately 87% occurring once; the ten biggest clones make up around a sixth. The specimen was peripheral blood. The receptors come from an older woman with acute or convalescent COVID-19. CDR3s include the opening cysteine and the closing phenylalanine or tryptophan. D genes are given only for firm matches. Size values are once, few and many counts, or a class for expanded clones, and some rows have none.

size,J,V,D,DNA,CDR3
NA,TRBJ1-6,TRBV6-4,TRBD1,TGTGCCACGTGGACAGGGCACAATTCACCCCTCCACTTT,CATWTGHNSPLHF
few,TRBJ2-7,TRBV10-3,NA,TGTGCCATCAGCACTAACTACGAGCAGTACTTC,CAISTNYEQYF
NA,TRBJ1-4,TRBV5-1,NA,TGCGCCAGCAGCTTGGACCCCCGAGGTGAACTAAATGAAAAACTGTTTTTT,CASSLDPRGELNEKLFF
NA,TRBJ2-3,TRBV27,NA,TGTGCCAGCAGTGCGGGTGAGGTGTCCGCGGGGATAGATACGCAGTATTTT,CASSAGEVSAGIDTQYF
NA,TRBJ1-2,TRBV2,NA,TGTGCCAGCTACGGGGGTGAATGGTCTGGCTACACCTTC,CASYGGEWSGYTF
NA,TRBJ1-1,TRBV24-1,NA,TGTGCCACCAGCACAGGGCCGAACACTGAAGCTTTCTTT,CATSTGPNTEAFF
NA,TRBJ2-3,TRBV2,NA,TGTGCCAGCAGTGTTGAACGGACGGGGACAGATACGCAGTATTTT,CASSVERTGTDTQYF
NA,TRBJ1-2,TRBV27,NA,TGTGCCAGCAGTCCCACGGGGAACTATGGCTACACCTTC,CASSPTGNYGYTF
NA,TRBJ1-1,TRBV11-2,NA,TGTGCCAGCAGCTTTGTGATCACATATGGTGAAGCTTTCTTT,CASSFVITYGEAFF
NA,TRBJ1-5,TRBV23-1,NA,TGCGCCAGCTCCCAGGCCGGAAGCTCGAGCAATCAGCCCCAGCATTTT,CASSQAGSSSNQPQHF
NA,TRBJ2-1,TRBV30,NA,TGTGCCTGGAGTGTACGAGGGGGGGGAAACCAGTTCTTC,CAWSVRGGGNQFF
few,TRBJ1-1,TRBV7-3,NA,TGTGCCAGCAGCTTTCAGGGAAACACTGAAGCTTTCTTT,CASSFQGNTEAFF
NA,TRBJ2-2,TRBV6-2/TRBV6-3,TRBD2,TGTGCCAGCAGTTACTTGGCATGGGTTAGCGGGAGCCGGGGGACCGGGGAGCTGTTTTTT,CASSYLAWVSGSRGTGELFF
NA,TRBJ2-1,TRBV27,TRBD2,TGTGCCAGCAGTTTCAGTGCGGGGGCCTACAATGAGCAGTTCTTC,CASSFSAGAYNEQFF
NA,TRBJ2-1,TRBV6-5,TRBD2,TGTGCCAGCAGTTCCTCCGGGGGGAGCTCCTACAATGAGCAGTTCTTC,CASSSSGGSSYNEQFF
NA,TRBJ1-4,TRBV4-1,TRBD1,TGCGCCAGCAGCGCCGGGACAGGGGGTGAAAAACTGTTTTTT,CASSAGTGGEKLFF
NA,TRBJ1-5,TRBV28,NA,NA,CASSSSTVQPQHF
NA,TRBJ2-1,TRBV30,NA,TGTGCCTGTTCCCCGGGACTCCAATACAATGAGCAGTTCTTC,CACSPGLQYNEQFF